The 20 T cell receptor beta chains given below trace back to one sample, sequenced in a study of blood T cell repertoires in COVID-19. Profiled with immunoSEQ multiplex PCR; TCRdb holds only in-frame clones, not every one. The data show 350,000 to 450,000 clones, around nine tenths seen once. Sequencing input: PBMCs or T cells enriched from blood (not recorded which). The receptors were sampled from a woman under 40 who had recovered from COVID-19.

V usage is TRBV19 and J usage is TRBJ1-1; 7 nucleotides agree with TRBD1. The CDR3 consists of 18 residues. Germline V gene lookup returns CDR1 LNHDA and CDR2 SQIVND (reference sequence). Trimming at V came to 0 bases and at J to 6 bases, leaving 16 bases not matched to a gene. CDR3 amino acids: CASSIEVVSRQGFAEAFF. DNA of the CDR3: TGTGCCAGTAGTATAGAGGTCGTTTCGAGACAGGGTTTCGCTGAAGCTTTCTTT.

The chain is built from TRBV19 and TRBJ1-2; weak D call: TRBD1 (5 bases). CDR1 LNHDA and CDR2 SQIVND come from the germline V gene (reference sequence). The CDR3 is 13 residues long. The V and J ends lost 6 bases and 4 bases respectively, with 12 bases between them. In nucleotides, the CDR3 is TGTGCCAGTAGCAGCGGGGGATCCTATGGCTACACCTTC. Protein product: CASSSGGSYGYTF. Together with reference TRBV19 and TRBJ1-2, the CDR3 gives the full variable domain: DGGITQSPKYLFRKEGQNVTLSCEQNLNHDAMYWYRQDPGQGLRLIYYSQIVNDFQKGDIAEGYSVSREKKESFPLTVTSAQKNPTAFYLCASSSGGSYGYTFGSGTRLTVV.

CDR3 sequence reads: CASSLGDYSKETQYF. In DNA, the CDR3 is TGTGCCAGCAGTTTAGGCGACTACTCCAAAGAGACCCAGTACTTC. The chain is built from TRBV27 and TRBJ2-5; TRBD2 might be the D (5 bases). V was trimmed by 2 bases and J by 3 bases, leaving 13 bases between them. Germline assignment: CDR1 MNHEY and CDR2 SMNVEV (reference sequence). The CDR3 sequence is 15 residues long.

The V call is TRBV19, the J call TRBJ2-1; 8 bases are shared with TRBD1. Germline CDR1 reads LNHDA; CDR2 reads SQIVND (reference sequence). This CDR3 spans 15 amino acids. With 5 bases clipped from V and 5 bases from J, the junction kept 8 bases outside the gene matches. Here the CDR3 DNA reads TGTGCCAGTAGTCCTCGGACAGGGCCCAACAATGAGCAGTTCTTC. Amino acids: CASSPRTGPNNEQFF.

The rearrangement links TRBV7-9 to TRBJ2-7, with D possibly being TRBD1 (7 bases). The CDR3 totals 11 residues. V lost 5 bases to trimming and J lost 6 bases, with 8 bases between them. The germline V gene has CDR1 SEHNR and CDR2 FQNEAQ (reference sequence). CDR3 loop: CASSQGGEQYF. DNA for the CDR3: TGTGCCAGCAGCCAGGGGGGCGAGCAGTACTTC.

Concerning this clone itself: Other DNA sequences in the sample encode the same CDR3. The genes are TRBV9 and TRBJ1-1; D might be TRBD1 (5 bases). The CDR3 length is 13 residues. The V and J ends lost 0 bases and 3 bases respectively, with 6 bases between them. In germline, CDR1 is SGDLS, CDR2 YYNGEE. The CDR3 loop reads CASSVGGDTEAFF. The CDR3 nucleotides are TGTGCCAGCAGCGTAGGGGGGGACACTGAAGCTTTCTTT.

The J gene is TRBJ2-1, the V gene TRBV7-2; the match to TRBD2 covers 7 bases. The CDR3 contains 15 residues. CDR1 and CDR2 from the germline V gene are SGHTA and FQGNSA. After removal of 5 bases from V and 6 bases from J, the junction contained 10 bases not matched to a gene. CDR3 amino acids: CASSRDYRKSNEQFF. The CDR3 DNA follows: TGTGCCAGCAGCCGGGACTACCGGAAAAGCAATGAGCAGTTCTTC.

This chain joins TRBV11-2 and TRBJ2-7; D is possibly TRBD1 (6 bases). Trimming removed 2 bases at V and 6 bases at J, with 8 bases between. Germline CDR1 and CDR2: SGHAT and FQNNGV. This CDR3 has 12 amino acids. The CDR3 DNA is TGTGCCAGCAGCTTAACAGGGCTCGAGCAGTACTTC. Protein sequence: CASSLTGLEQYF. Filled out from reference TRBV11-2 and TRBJ2-7, the complete variable domain reads EAGVAQSPRYKIIEKRQSVAFWCNPISGHATLYWYQQILGQGPKLLIQFQNNGVVDDSQLPKDRFSAERLKGVDSTLKIQPAKLEDSAVYLCASSLTGLEQYFGPGTRLTVT.

The chain joins TRBV9 to TRBJ1-1; no reliable D call. V dropped 0 bases and J dropped 8 bases, with 14 bases sitting between them. Germline CDR1 reads SGDLS; CDR2 reads YYNGEE. The CDR3 consists of 14 residues. The CDR3 coding sequence is TGTGCCAGCAGCGTAGCTAGGGAGGGCGAAGAAGCTTTCTTT. Amino acid sequence: CASSVAREGEEAFF.

This chain uses TRBV5-1 with TRBJ1-3; D gene unclear. The CDR3 totals 18 residues. Germline lookup yields CDR1 SGHRS and CDR2 YFSETQ. V lost 0 bases to trimming and J lost 0 bases, with 16 bases between them. The CDR3: CASSLVGPGLGSGNTIYF. DNA of the CDR3: TGCGCCAGCAGCTTGGTCGGCCCGGGATTAGGCTCTGGAAACACCATATATTTT.

CDR3 DNA: TGTGCCAGCAGTTTCGACAGGGTTCAAGCTTTCTTT. Translated: CASSFDRVQAFF. V gene TRBV12-3 or TRBV12-4 combines with J gene TRBJ1-1, with 7 bases lining up with TRBD1. CDR3 length: 12 amino acids. V gave up 3 bases and J gave up 9 bases; unmatched junction bases: 4.

The chain joins TRBV6-5 to TRBJ1-2; TRBD1 is a possible D gene (6 bases). Per germline, CDR1 MNHEY and CDR2 SVGAGI. Trimming removed 0 bases at V and 3 bases at J, with 11 bases between. The CDR3 extends over 15 amino acids. The chain's CDR3 is CASSYSRTDYYGYTF. As DNA, the CDR3 is TGTGCCAGCAGTTACTCGCGGACAGACTACTATGGCTACACCTTC.

The gene calls are TRBV6-4 and TRBJ2-2; D perhaps matches TRBD2 (5 bases). Between the trimmed V and J ends, which lost 2 bases and 4 bases, there was a span of 5 bases. The CDR3 contains 13 residues. Germline V gene sequence: CDR1 MRHNA, CDR2 SNTAGT. This chain's CDR3 is CASSDGSTGELFF. CDR3 bases: TGTGCCAGCAGTGACGGGAGCACCGGGGAGCTGTTTTTT.

This sequence joins TRBV7-8 and TRBJ2-7, with TRBD2 matching 7 bases. The CDR3 sequence is 16 residues long. Germline V gene lookup returns CDR1 SGHVS and CDR2 FQNEAQ. J lost 7 bases, V lost 5 bases, and 17 bases had no gene match. The CDR3 loop is CASSPNGEGMVLEQYF. The CDR3, as DNA: TGTGCCAGCAGCCCCAATGGGGAGGGGATGGTTTTAGAGCAGTACTTC. Together with reference TRBV7-8 and TRBJ2-7, the CDR3 gives the full variable domain: GAGVSQSPRYKVAKRGQDVALRCDPISGHVSLFWYQQALGQGPEFLTYFQNEAQLDKSGLPSDRFFAERPEGSVSTLKIQRTQQEDSAVYLCASSPNGEGMVLEQYFGPGTRLTVT.

The rearrangement links TRBV24-1 to TRBJ1-5; weak D call: TRBD1 (6 bases). Per the germline V gene, CDR1 is KGHDR and CDR2 is SFDVKD. The V end lost 9 bases, the J end lost 0 bases, and 8 bases lay between the germline ends. CDR3 size: 13 residues. The CDR3 reads CATGQFSNQPQHF. DNA for the CDR3: TGTGCCACCGGACAGTTTAGCAATCAGCCCCAGCATTTT.

This clone was found a few times. V is TRBV30 and J is TRBJ1-6; D ambiguous. Germline lookup yields CDR1 GTSNPN and CDR2 SVGIG (reference sequence). Deletions cut 2 bases from V and 7 bases from J, with 12 bases between. CDR3 length: 14 amino acids. The CDR3, as DNA: TGTGCCTGGAGTCCCCCCGGCGGGAATTCACCCCTCCACTTT. Residues: CAWSPPGGNSPLHF. Combining the CDR3 with reference TRBV30 and TRBJ1-6 gives the whole variable domain SQTIHQWPATLVQPVGSPLSLECTVEGTSNPNLYWYRQAAGRGLQLLFYSVGIGQISSEVPQNLSASRPQDRQFILSSKKLLLSDSGFYLCAWSPPGGNSPLHFGNGTRLTVT.

V gene TRBV7-8 combines with J gene TRBJ1-6; 9 nucleotides line up with TRBD1. J lost 9 bases, V lost 5 bases, and 14 bases had no gene match. This CDR3 has 17 residues. Per the germline V gene, CDR1 is SGHVS and CDR2 is FQNEAQ. Here the CDR3 reads CASSRAGTGIVASPLHF. For the CDR3, the DNA is TGTGCCAGCAGCCGCGCCGGGACAGGGATCGTCGCTTCACCCCTCCACTTT. The full variable domain, completed using reference TRBV7-8 and TRBJ1-6, is GAGVSQSPRYKVAKRGQDVALRCDPISGHVSLFWYQQALGQGPEFLTYFQNEAQLDKSGLPSDRFFAERPEGSVSTLKIQRTQQEDSAVYLCASSRAGTGIVASPLHFGNGTRLTVT.

The V gene is TRBV19, the J gene TRBJ2-7, with 9 bases aligning to TRBD1. CDR1 and CDR2 from the germline V gene are LNHDA and SQIVND (reference sequence). This CDR3 is built from 15 residues. V shed 3 bases, J shed 4 bases, and the junction held 7 bases outside the gene matches. The DNA for the CDR3 is TGTGCCAGTAGTATGCCGGGACAGGGACATTACGAGCAGTACTTC. It specifies CASSMPGQGHYEQYF.

The V and J genes are TRBV30 and TRBJ1-1; D call uncertain. Germline V gene data show CDR1 as GTSNPN and CDR2 as SVGIG (reference sequence). This CDR3 contains 12 residues. V was trimmed by 0 bases and J by 5 bases, leaving 7 bases between them. The CDR3 nucleotides are TGTGCCTGGAGTGTTTCGGGGACTGAAGCTTTCTTT. It specifies CAWSVSGTEAFF.

The genes are TRBV6-5 and TRBJ1-1; perhaps TRBD1 as D (5 bases). Trimming shortened V by 5 bases and J by 2 bases, and 15 bases separated the two germline ends. Per germline, CDR1 MNHEY and CDR2 SVGAGI. CDR3 length equals 15 residues. The CDR3 sequence: CASSQSYRRNTEAFF. The CDR3 coding sequence is TGTGCCAGCAGTCAATCCTACAGGAGAAACACTGAAGCTTTCTTT.